This entry is about one TCR beta chain. Its target is unknown. There are 15 residues in the CDR3. The germline V gene has CDR1 SGHAT and CDR2 FQNNGV. The V and J ends lost 2 bases and 3 bases respectively, with 13 bases between them. This sample was included in a study of OX40 agonist ivuxolimab in advanced cancers. TCRdb's copy holds only in-frame clones and misses some; the assay was immunoSEQ multiplex PCR. The sample carries approximately 87,000 clones, 88% recorded once. Study findings and constraints: Researchers did not establish what antigens the expanded peripheral T cells target. Expanded clones belonging to CD8+ T cells outnumbered, on average, those of CD4+.

This specimen consisted of CD4+ or CD8+ T cells sorted from blood, obtained in a trial of the OX40 agonist ivuxolimab. This receptor was obtained from an adult with an advanced solid tumor such as melanoma, head and neck, liver or kidney cancer. V and J are TRBV11-2 and TRBJ1-1; the D gene is possibly TRBD1 (5 bases). Here the CDR3 DNA reads TGTGCCAGCAGCTTATTGGGGGGACGGGACACTGAAGCTTTCTTT. This sequence encodes CASSLLGGRDTEAFF. The full variable domain, with the rest looked up from reference TRBV11-2 and TRBJ1-1, is EAGVAQSPRYKIIEKRQSVAFWCNPISGHATLYWYQQILGQGPKLLIQFQNNGVVDDSQLPKDRFSAERLKGVDSTLKIQPAKLEDSAVYLCASSLLGGRDTEAFFGQGTRLTVV.